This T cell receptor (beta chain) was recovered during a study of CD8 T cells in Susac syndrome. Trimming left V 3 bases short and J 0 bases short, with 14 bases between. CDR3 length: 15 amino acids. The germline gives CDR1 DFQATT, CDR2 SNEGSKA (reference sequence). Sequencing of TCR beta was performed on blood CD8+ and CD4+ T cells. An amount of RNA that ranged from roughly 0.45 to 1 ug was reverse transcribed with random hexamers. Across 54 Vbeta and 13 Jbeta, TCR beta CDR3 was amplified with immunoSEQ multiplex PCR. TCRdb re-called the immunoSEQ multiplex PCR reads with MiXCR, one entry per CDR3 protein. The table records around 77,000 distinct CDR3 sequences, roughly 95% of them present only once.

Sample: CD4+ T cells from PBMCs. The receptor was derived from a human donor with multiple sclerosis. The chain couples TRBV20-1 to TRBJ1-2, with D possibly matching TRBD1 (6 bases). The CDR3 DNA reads TGCAGTGCTAGGAGGAAGGACAGATCTAACTATGGCTACACCTTC. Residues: CSARRKDRSNYGYTF.